The TCR beta chain described here comes from a study of blood T cells in healthy people across ages. Study-level results: TCR beta diversity, measured per million T cells, fell in a roughly linear way with age.

The sample holds a few counts of this clonotype. Antigen specificity is unknown. Combining a sample-barcoded 5' primer with a J-beta primer mix, a second PCR ran for about 7 to 11 cycles. There were at least 2.5 million CDR3-containing paired-end reads obtained from each sample. One entry per CDR3 protein, called by TCRdb with MiXCR from the 5' RACE reads. The sample comprises about 680,000 distinct CDR3 sequences, 49% of which are singletons, and 25% to 35% rests with the top ten. CDR1 and CDR2 from the germline V gene are KGHSH and LQKENI. CDR3 length: 14 amino acids. V was clipped by 3 bases and J by 5 bases; unmatched bases: 7.

Sequenced input: blood. This chain joins TRBV18 and TRBJ2-7, with 7 bases that match TRBD1. This sequence originates from a woman in her sixties or seventies in good health. Here the CDR3 reads CASSPTQGDNEQYF. Here the CDR3 DNA reads TGTGCCAGCTCACCGACTCAGGGGGACAACGAGCAGTACTTC.